Reported below is one T cell receptor beta chain. Its antigen is as yet unknown. Original analysis: Samples had a median of about 96,000 TCRs, ranging roughly 23,224 to 690,600. A single record per CDR3 protein comes from TCRdb applying MiXCR to the RACE reads. The V and J calls were determined by TCRdb, not by the authors. The table includes approximately 77,000 distinct CDR3 sequences, approximately 8% detected once. This CDR3 is built from 16 residues. Germline-derived CDR1 and CDR2 are LGHNT and FRNRAP. The V end was cut by 2 bases, the J end by 2 bases, with 13 bases between. Noted time point: patch test 1, 2 weeks after DPC sensitization. Stated treatment: therapeutic diphenylcyclopropenone sensitization with weekly scalp DPC. In every case, blood was obtained before the patch test was applied. These data originate in a study of human T cells and chemical hapten exposure. Study-wide findings and caveats: Among TCRs, those above 1 in 1000 frequency were unaffected by DPC sensitization.

The specimen was whole blood, collected in connection with sensitization to the hapten diphenylcyclopropenone (DPC). This clonotype originated in a woman aged 30 to 39 with alopecia areata. Some clones in this sample may be carry-over from other donors' samples. The chain couples TRBV12-5 to TRBJ1-5, with a tentative D call TRBD1 (6 bases). CDR3 in amino acids: CASGLTTGGGNQPQHF. The CDR3 DNA reads TGTGCTAGTGGTTTGACGACAGGTGGTGGCAATCAGCCCCAGCATTTT. The whole variable domain, filled in from reference TRBV12-5 and TRBJ1-5, reads DARVTQTPRHKVTEMGQEVTMRCQPILGHNTVFWYRQTMMQGLELLAYFRNRAPLDDSGMPKDRFSAEMPDATLATLKIQPSEPRDSAVYFCASGLTTGGGNQPQHFGDGTRLSIL.